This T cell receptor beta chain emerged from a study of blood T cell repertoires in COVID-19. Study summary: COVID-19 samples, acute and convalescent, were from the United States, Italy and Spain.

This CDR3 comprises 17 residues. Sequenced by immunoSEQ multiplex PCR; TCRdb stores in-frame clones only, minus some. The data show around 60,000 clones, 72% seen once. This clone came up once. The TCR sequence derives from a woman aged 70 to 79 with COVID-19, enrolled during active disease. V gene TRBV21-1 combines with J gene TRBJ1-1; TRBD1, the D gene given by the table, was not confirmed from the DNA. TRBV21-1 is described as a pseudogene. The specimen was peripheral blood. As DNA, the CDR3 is TGTGCCAGCAGCAAAGCAAATGGGACAGGGCTGAACACTGAAGCTTTCTTT. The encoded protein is CASSKANGTGLNTEAFF.